This T cell receptor beta chain was identified during a study of post-analysis software for immune sequencing data. Study information: Patients with relapsing-remitting, secondary progressive and progressive-relapsing multiple sclerosis courses were all represented. General study points: Under F measure analysis, samples from one preparation batch co-clustered strongly. The study found TRBV5-6, TRBV5-1 and TRBV20-1 among five or six TRBV segments more frequent in patients than controls. Significantly lower normalized Chao1 diversity was found in patients with multiple sclerosis relative to controls.

Trimming cost V 0 bases and J 2 bases, with 11 bases left between them. There are 16 residues in the CDR3. Germline assignment: CDR1 SGHDN and CDR2 FVKESK. Of note for this clonotype: Its target is not known.

Prepared TCR beta cDNA libraries contained unique molecular identifiers. TCRdb reanalysed the PCR reads using MiXCR and keeps one entry per CDR3 protein. In the table there are about 160,000 distinct CDR3 sequences, approximately 35% of which are singletons. The TCR comes from a girl aged 5 to 17 with multiple sclerosis. The rearrangement uses TRBV14 and TRBJ2-1; D unclear. Specimen: blood, collected after autologous hematopoietic stem cell transplantation. CDR3 coding DNA: TGTGCCAGCAGCCAAGATCCCGGGTGGGCCTACAATGAGCAGTTCTTC. This sequence encodes CASSQDPGWAYNEQFF.